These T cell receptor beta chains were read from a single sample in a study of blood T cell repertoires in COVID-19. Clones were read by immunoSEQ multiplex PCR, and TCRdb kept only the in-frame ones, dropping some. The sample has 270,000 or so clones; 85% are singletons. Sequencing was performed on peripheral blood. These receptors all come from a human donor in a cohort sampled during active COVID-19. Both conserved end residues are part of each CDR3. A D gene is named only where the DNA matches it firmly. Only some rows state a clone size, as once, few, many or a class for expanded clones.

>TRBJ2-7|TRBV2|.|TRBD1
CASRRTGHYEQYF
TGTGCCAGCAGGCGGACAGGGCACTACGAGCAGTACTTC
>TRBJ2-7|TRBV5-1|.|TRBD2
CASSLLAGEGYEQYF
TGCGCCAGCAGCTTGTTAGCGGGAGAGGGGTACGAGCAGTACTTC
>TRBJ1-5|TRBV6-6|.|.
CASSFLSGTNQPQHF
TGTGCCAGCAGTTTCCTCAGCGGAACCAATCAGCCCCAGCATTTT
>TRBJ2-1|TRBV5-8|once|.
CASSLEDSSYNEQFF
TGTGCCAGCAGCTTGGAGGACTCCTCCTACAATGAGCAGTTCTTC
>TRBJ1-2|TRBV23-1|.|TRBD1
CASSHSDRRYGYTF
TGCGCCAGCAGTCACTCGGACAGGCGCTATGGCTACACCTTC
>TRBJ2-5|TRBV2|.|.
CASRTDLQETQYF
TGTGCCAGCAGGACAGACCTCCAAGAGACCCAGTACTTC
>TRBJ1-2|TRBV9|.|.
CASSVLPQGSDGYTF
TGTGCCAGCAGCGTTCTACCACAGGGTTCGGATGGCTACACCTTC
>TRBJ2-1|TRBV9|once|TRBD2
CASSVVGTSGSSYNEQFF
TGTGCCAGCAGCGTAGTGGGGACTAGCGGCAGCTCCTACAATGAGCAGTTCTTC
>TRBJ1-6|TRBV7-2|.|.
CASSRRGLRNSPLHF
TGTGCCAGCAGCCGCAGGGGCCTTCGGAATTCACCCCTCCACTTT
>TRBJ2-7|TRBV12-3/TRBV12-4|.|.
CASRYSSYEQYF
TGTGCCAGCAGGTACAGCTCCTACGAGCAGTACTTC
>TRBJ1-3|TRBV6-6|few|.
CASSYSGDGNTIYF
TGTGCCAGCAGTTATTCGGGAGATGGAAACACCATATATTTT
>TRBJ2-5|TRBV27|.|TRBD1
CASRQGQAIGTQYF
TGTGCCAGCAGACAGGGACAGGCGATTGGGACCCAGTACTTC
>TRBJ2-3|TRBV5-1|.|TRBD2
CASSSSGLARTDTQYF
TGCGCCAGCAGCTCTTCAGGACTAGCCCGCACAGATACGCAGTATTTT
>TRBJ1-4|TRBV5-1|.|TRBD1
CASSLRGTGEKLFF
TGCGCCAGCAGCTTGCGCGGGACAGGGGAAAAACTGTTTTTT
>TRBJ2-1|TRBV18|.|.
CASSSVATFPNEQFF
TGTGCCAGCTCTTCGGTAGCGACCTTCCCAAATGAGCAGTTCTTC
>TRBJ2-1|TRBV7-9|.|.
CASSTDGLIHEQFF
TGTGCCAGCAGCACTGACGGGTTGATACATGAGCAGTTCTTC
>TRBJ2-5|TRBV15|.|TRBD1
CATSRSGQPFQETQYF
TGTGCCACCAGCCGTTCGGGACAGCCATTCCAAGAGACCCAGTACTTC
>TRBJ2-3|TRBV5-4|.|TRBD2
CASSKGLAGDLTQYF
TGTGCCAGCAGCAAGGGACTAGCGGGAGATCTTACGCAGTATTTT
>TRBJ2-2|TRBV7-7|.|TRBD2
CASSPQAGSTGELFF
TGTGCCAGCAGCCCTCAAGCGGGATCTACCGGGGAGCTGTTTTTT
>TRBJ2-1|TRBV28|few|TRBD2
CASRTSGSYEQFF
TGTGCCTCCAGGACTAGCGGGAGCTATGAGCAGTTCTTC
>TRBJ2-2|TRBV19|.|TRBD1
CASIDRALAGELFF
TGTGCCAGTATCGACAGGGCTTTGGCCGGGGAGCTGTTTTTT
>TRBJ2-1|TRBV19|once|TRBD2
CASSSRGGLPEQFF
TGTGCCAGTAGCTCTCGGGGAGGGTTACCTGAGCAGTTCTTC
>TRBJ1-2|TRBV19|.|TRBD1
CASKDRESGYGYTF
TGTGCCAGTAAGGACAGGGAGAGTGGGTATGGCTACACCTTC
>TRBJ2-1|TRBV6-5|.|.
CASRTGNEQFF
TGTGCCAGCAGGACGGGCAATGAGCAGTTCTTC
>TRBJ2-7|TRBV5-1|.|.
CASSLGPGSYEQYF
TGCGCCAGCAGCTTGGGTCCGGGATCCTACGAGCAGTACTTC
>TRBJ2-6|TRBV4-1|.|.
CASSQPSGGTSGANVLTF
TGCGCCAGCAGCCAACCCAGTGGCGGGACGTCTGGGGCCAACGTCCTGACTTTC
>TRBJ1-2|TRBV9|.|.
CASSGGYGYTF
TGTGCCAGCAGTGGGGGGTATGGCTACACCTTC
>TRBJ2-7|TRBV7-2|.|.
CASSSTWSYEQYF
TGTGCCAGCAGCTCGACTTGGTCCTACGAGCAGTACTTC
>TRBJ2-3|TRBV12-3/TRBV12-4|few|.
CASSFERPDTQYF
TGTGCCAGCAGTTTCGAGAGGCCAGATACGCAGTATTTT
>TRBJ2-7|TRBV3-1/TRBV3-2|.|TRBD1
CASSQQLSGTGVEQYF
TGTGCCAGCAGCCAACAGTTATCTGGGACAGGGGTCGAGCAGTACTTC
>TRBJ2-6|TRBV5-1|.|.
CASSTTSSGANVLTF
TGCGCCAGCAGCACCACTAGTTCTGGGGCCAACGTCCTGACTTTC
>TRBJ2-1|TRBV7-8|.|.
CASSLFLANEQFF
TGTGCCAGCAGCTTGTTTCTAGCGAATGAGCAGTTCTTC
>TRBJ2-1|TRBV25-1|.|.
CASSSLAFEQFF
TGTGCCAGCAGTTCCCTAGCGTTTGAGCAGTTCTTC
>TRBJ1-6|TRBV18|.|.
CASSDRLNSPLHF
TGTGCCAGCTCCGACAGGCTAAATTCACCCCTCCACTTT
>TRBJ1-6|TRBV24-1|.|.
CATSDLGPGKPLHF
TGTGCCACCAGTGATCTCGGACCGGGAAAGCCCCTCCACTTT
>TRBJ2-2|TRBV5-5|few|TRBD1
CASSSSPDRGLITGELFF
TGTGCCAGCAGCTCCTCCCCGGACAGGGGGCTAATTACCGGGGAGCTGTTTTTT
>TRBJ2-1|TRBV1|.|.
CTSSQRTSPYNEQFF
TGCACCAGCAGCCAAAGGACTAGCCCCTACAATGAGCAGTTCTTC
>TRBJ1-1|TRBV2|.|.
CASGRNQGRAFF
TGTGCCAGCGGGCGAAATCAGGGCAGGGCTTTCTTT
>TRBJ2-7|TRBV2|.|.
CASGPRQVSYEQYF
TGTGCCAGCGGACCCCGACAGGTGTCCTACGAGCAGTACTTC
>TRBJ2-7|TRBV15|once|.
CATSINSDSYEQYF
TGTGCCACCAGCATAAACAGTGATTCCTACGAGCAGTACTTC
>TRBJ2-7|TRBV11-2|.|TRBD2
CASSRTSVEQYF
TGTGCCAGCAGCCGGACTAGCGTCGAGCAGTACTTC
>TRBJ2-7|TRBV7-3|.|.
CASSLAGQGEQYF
TGTGCCAGCAGCTTAGCGGGGCAAGGGGAGCAGTACTTC
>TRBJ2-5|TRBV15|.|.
CATSRERLKATQYF
TGTGCCACCAGCAGAGAGCGGCTGAAGGCGACCCAGTACTTC
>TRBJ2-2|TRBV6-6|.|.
CASCPRELTNTGELFF
TGTGCCAGCTGCCCGAGGGAACTAACCAACACCGGGGAGCTGTTTTTT
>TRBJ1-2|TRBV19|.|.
CASVQNNYGYTF
TGTGCCAGTGTACAGAATAACTATGGCTACACCTTC
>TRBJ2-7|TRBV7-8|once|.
CASSLGRENYEQYF
TGTGCCAGCAGCTTAGGACGGGAGAACTACGAGCAGTACTTC
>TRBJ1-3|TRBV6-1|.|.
CASSEAISLSGNTIYF
TGTGCCAGCAGTGAAGCGATCAGTCTCTCTGGAAACACCATATATTTT
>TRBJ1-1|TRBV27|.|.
CASSPLELNTEAFF
TGTGCCAGCAGCCCTCTGGAGTTGAACACTGAAGCTTTCTTT
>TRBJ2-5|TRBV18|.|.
CASSPEGRETQYF
TGTGCCAGCTCACCAGAGGGTAGGGAGACCCAGTACTTC